A single TCR beta chain is shown here with its context. CDR1 is MGHRA, CDR2 YSYEKL, per germline. The CDR3 spans 13 residues. Trimming shortened V by 1 base and J by 4 bases, and 8 bases separated the two germline ends. Naive-designated CD8 cells lacked CD45RO, were positively enriched for CCR7, and omitted terminally differentiated effector memory CD45RA+ cells. The data originate from a study of shared clonotypes between healthy human individuals. TCRdb's copy holds only in-frame clones and misses some; the assay was immunoSEQ multiplex PCR. The sample records millions of clones, about 93% being singletons.

V usage is TRBV4-1 and J usage is TRBJ2-7, with unresolved D. The source of this sequence is a man younger than 30 in good health. Some clones in this sample may be carry-over from other donors' samples. Sequenced: naive CD8+ T cells from PBMCs. The CDR3 sequence is CASSQAEFYEQYF. The CDR3 DNA follows: TGCGCCAGCAGCCAAGCCGAGTTTTACGAGCAGTACTTC.